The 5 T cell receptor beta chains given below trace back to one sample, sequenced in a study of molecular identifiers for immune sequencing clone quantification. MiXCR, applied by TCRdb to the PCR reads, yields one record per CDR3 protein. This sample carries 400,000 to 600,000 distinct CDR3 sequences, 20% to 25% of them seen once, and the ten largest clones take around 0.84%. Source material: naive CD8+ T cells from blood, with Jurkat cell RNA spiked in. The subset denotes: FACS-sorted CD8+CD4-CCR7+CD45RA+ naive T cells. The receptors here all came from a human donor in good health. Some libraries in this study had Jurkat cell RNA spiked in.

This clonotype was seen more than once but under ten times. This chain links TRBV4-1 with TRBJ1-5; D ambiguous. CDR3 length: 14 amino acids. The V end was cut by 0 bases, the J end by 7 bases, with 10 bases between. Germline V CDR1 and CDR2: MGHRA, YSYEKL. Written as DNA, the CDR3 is TGCGCCAGCAGCCAAGATCGGGCAGAACAGCCCCAGCATTTT. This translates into CASSQDRAEQPQHF.

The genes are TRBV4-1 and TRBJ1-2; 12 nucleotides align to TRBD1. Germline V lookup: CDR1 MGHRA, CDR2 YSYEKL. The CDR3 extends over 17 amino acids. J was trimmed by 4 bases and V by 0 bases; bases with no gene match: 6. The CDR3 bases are TGCGCCAGCAGCCAAGAGATGGGGACAGGGGGCTCCTATGGCTACACCTTC. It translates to CASSQEMGTGGSYGYTF.

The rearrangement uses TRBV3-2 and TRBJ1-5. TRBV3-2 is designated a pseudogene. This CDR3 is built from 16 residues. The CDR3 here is CASSQVAERYSQPQHF. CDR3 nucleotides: TGTGCCAGCAGCCAAGTGGCAGAACGATACAGTCAGCCCCAGCATTTT.

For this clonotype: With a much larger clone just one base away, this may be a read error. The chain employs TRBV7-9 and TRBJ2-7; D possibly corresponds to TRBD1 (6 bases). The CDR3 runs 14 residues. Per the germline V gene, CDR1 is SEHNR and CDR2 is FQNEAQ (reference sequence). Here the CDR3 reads CASSTRTATYEQCF. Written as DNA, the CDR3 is TGTGCCAGCAGCACAAGGACAGCGACCTACGAGCAGTGCTTC.

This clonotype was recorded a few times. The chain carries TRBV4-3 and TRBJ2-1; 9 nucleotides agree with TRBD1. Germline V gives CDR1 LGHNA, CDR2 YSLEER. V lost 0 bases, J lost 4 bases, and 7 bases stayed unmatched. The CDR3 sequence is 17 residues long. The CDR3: CASSQDTPGTGYNEQFF. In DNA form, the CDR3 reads TGCGCCAGCAGCCAAGATACCCCCGGGACAGGGTACAATGAGCAGTTCTTC.